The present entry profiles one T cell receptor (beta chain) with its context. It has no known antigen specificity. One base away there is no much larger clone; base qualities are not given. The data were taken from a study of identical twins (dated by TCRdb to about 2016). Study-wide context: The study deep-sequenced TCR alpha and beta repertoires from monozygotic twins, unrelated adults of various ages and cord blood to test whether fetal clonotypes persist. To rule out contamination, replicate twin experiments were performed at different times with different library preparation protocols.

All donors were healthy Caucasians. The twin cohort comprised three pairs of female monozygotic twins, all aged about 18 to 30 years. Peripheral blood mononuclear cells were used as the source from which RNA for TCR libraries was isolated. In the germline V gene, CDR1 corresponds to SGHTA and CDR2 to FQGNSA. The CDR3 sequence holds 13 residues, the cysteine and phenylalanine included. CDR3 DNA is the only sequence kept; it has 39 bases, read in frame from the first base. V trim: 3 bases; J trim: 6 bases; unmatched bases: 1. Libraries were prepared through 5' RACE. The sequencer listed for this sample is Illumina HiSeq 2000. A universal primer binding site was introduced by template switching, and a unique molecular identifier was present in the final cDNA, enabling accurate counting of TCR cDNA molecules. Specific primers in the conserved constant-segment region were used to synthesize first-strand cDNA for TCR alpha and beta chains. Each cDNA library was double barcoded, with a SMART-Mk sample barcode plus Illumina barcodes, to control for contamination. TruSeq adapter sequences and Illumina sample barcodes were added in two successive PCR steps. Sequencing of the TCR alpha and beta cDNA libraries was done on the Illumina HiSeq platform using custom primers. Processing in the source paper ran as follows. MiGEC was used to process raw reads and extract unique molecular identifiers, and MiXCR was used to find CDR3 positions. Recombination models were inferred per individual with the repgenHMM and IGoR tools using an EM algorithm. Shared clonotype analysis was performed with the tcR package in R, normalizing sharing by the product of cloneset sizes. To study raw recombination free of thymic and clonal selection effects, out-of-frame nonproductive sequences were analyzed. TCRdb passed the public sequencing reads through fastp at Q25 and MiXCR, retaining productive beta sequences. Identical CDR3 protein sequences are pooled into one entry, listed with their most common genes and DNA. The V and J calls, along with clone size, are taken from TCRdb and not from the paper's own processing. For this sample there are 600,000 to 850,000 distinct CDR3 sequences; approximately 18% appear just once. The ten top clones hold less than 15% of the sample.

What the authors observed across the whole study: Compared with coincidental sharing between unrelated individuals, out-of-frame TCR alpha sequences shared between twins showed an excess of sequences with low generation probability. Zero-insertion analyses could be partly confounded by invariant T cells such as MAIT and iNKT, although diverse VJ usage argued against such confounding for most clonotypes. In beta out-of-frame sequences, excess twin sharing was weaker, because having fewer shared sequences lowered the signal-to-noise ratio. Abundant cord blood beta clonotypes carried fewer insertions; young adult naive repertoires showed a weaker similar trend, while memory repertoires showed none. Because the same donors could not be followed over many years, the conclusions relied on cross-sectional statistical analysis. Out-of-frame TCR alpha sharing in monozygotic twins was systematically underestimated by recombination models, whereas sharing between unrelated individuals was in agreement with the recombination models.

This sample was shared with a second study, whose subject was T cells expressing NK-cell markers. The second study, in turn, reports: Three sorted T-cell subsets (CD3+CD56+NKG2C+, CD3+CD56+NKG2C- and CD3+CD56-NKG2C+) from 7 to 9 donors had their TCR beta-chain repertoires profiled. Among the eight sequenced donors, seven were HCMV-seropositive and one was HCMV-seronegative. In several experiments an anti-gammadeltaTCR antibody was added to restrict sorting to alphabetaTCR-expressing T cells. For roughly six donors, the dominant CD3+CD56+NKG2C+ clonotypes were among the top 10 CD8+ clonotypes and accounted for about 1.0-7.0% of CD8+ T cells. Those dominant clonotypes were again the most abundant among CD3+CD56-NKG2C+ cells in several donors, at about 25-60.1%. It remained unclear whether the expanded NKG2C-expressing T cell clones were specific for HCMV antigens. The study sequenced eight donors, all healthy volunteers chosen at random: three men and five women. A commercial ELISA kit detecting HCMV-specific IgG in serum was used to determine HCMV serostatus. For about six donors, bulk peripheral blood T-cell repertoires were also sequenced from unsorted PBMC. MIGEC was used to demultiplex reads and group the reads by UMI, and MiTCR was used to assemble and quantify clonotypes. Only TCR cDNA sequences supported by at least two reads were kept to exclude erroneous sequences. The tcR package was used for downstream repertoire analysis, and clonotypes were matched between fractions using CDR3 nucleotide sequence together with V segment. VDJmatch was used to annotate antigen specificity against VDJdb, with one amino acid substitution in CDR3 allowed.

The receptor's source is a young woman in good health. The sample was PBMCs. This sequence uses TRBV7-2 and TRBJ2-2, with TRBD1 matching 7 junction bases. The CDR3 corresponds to CASSLQGAGELFF. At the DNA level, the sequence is TGTGCCAGCAGCTTGCAGGGGGCCGGGGAGCTGTTTTTT. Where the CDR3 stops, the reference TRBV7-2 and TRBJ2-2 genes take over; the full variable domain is GAGVSQSPSNKVTEKGKDVELRCDPISGHTALYWYRQSLGQGLEFLIYFQGNSAPDKSGLPSDRFSAERTGGSVSTLTIQRTQQEDSAVYLCASSLQGAGELFFGEGSRLTVL.